This T cell receptor (beta chain) was sequenced in a study of cytomegalovirus exposure and HLA in healthy donors. Study-level findings and limits: A few chains tied to CMV proved CMV antigen-specific in vitro. The authors listed 164 TCR beta chains as cytomegalovirus-associated.

This clone has only one observation. Its antigen is unidentified. This CDR3 has 15 residues. Germline-derived CDR1 and CDR2 are SGHRS and YFSETQ. The ends lost 4 bases at V and 2 bases at J; junction bases unmatched: 5. In the PCR, 60 Vbeta and 13 Jbeta primers were used. Clones were read by immunoSEQ multiplex PCR, and TCRdb kept only the in-frame ones, dropping some. Of about 150,000 clones listed, around 79% are singletons. The rearrangement uses TRBV5-1 and TRBJ2-1, with TRBD1 matching over 8 bases. The receptor was isolated from a man in his late teens or twenties in good health and CMV-seronegative. What was sequenced was PBMCs. CDR3 bases: TGCGCCAGCAGCCGCGGACAGGGAGCCTACAATGAGCAGTTCTTC. Encoded protein: CASSRGQGAYNEQFF.